Listed here are 28 T cell receptor beta chains from one sample, sequenced in a study of blood T cell repertoires in COVID-19. Clones were read by immunoSEQ multiplex PCR, and TCRdb kept only the in-frame ones, dropping some. The table has some 70,000 clones, roughly 83% seen once; the top ten hold over 40%. The sample was peripheral blood. These receptors all stem from an older man with acute or convalescent COVID-19.

The chain couples TRBV7-2 to TRBJ2-5; 10 bases agree with TRBD1. This CDR3 spans 16 amino acids. V was pared by 9 bases and J by 5 bases, with 15 bases of the junction left unmatched. CDR1 is SGHTA and CDR2 is FQGNSA in the germline V gene. CDR3 in amino acids: CASTRRDRGRWETQYF. CDR3 DNA: TGTGCCAGTACACGGCGGGACAGGGGCCGTTGGGAGACCCAGTACTTC.

This clone was counted only a few times. The CDR3 sequence is CASSYEQGAVWEQYF. The CDR3 DNA reads TGCGCCAGCAGCTATGAACAGGGGGCGGTCTGGGAGCAGTACTTC. The chain links TRBV5-1 to TRBJ2-7, with TRBD1 identical over 9 bases. The CDR3 length is 15 residues. The V and J ends lost 3 bases and 7 bases, in that order; junction bases with no gene match: 11. Germline V gene lookup returns CDR1 SGHRS and CDR2 YFSETQ.

This clone was recorded a few times. For the CDR3, the DNA is TGTGCCTGTACACCGGGACTATCCGGGGAGCTGTTTTTT. Protein product: CACTPGLSGELFF. This chain connects TRBV30 to TRBJ2-2; 7 nucleotides match TRBD2. Trimming cost V 6 bases and J 6 bases; bases outside gene matches: 7. This CDR3 is 13 amino acids long. Germline values: CDR1 GTSNPN, CDR2 SVGIG (reference sequence).

The chain joins TRBV5-1 to TRBJ1-5; no clear D. The CDR3 sequence is 13 residues long. The germline gives CDR1 SGHRS, CDR2 YFSETQ. V was cut by 1 base and J by 1 base, with 3 bases left in between. The CDR3 region is CASSLRSNQPQHF. CDR3 nucleotides: TGCGCCAGCAGCTTGCGGAGCAATCAGCCCCAGCATTTT.

The V gene is TRBV5-6, the J gene TRBJ2-7; 7 bases line up with TRBD1. The CDR3 runs 14 residues. J was trimmed by 4 bases and V by 2 bases; bases with no gene match: 6. Germline V gene data show CDR1 as SGHDT and CDR2 as YYEEEE. CDR3 coding DNA: TGTGCCAGCAGCTTTAACAGGGGCTCGTACGAGCAGTACTTC. It yields the protein CASSFNRGSYEQYF.

The chain couples TRBV2 to TRBJ2-5, with D perhaps TRBD1 (6 bases). Germline CDR1 reads SNHLY; CDR2 reads FYNNEI. This CDR3 region has 14 residues. The germline V and J ends were trimmed by 7 bases and 2 bases, with 14 bases remaining between them. As DNA, the CDR3 is TGTGCCAGCACCTCGACCGGGACACAAGAGACCCAGTACTTC. Protein sequence: CASTSTGTQETQYF.

This clone was counted a single time. The rearrangement joins TRBV28 to TRBJ1-2, with a possible D match to TRBD1 (5 bases). This CDR3 is built from 13 residues. CDR1 and CDR2 (germline): MDHEN, SYDVKM. Trimming took 5 bases from V and 4 from J, leaving 11 bases between them. The CDR3 nucleotides read TGTGCCAGCAGTCCCGGGACTGTCTATGGCTACACCTTC. It codes for CASSPGTVYGYTF.

A few counts support this clone. This chain uses TRBV5-1 with TRBJ1-1; TRBD1 agrees at 8 bases. J was trimmed by 5 bases and V by 2 bases; bases with no gene match: 8. The CDR3 length is 15 residues. The germline gives CDR1 SGHRS, CDR2 YFSETQ. CDR3 coding DNA: TGCGCCAGCAGCTTACTACAGGGGGTAGGGACTGAAGCTTTCTTT. Amino acid sequence: CASSLLQGVGTEAFF. The whole variable domain, remainder taken from reference TRBV5-1 and TRBJ1-1, is KAGVTQTPRYLIKTRGQQVTLSCSPISGHRSVSWYQQTPGQGLQFLFEYFSETQRNKGNFPGRFSGRQFSNSRSEMNVSTLELGDSALYLCASSLLQGVGTEAFFGQGTRLTVV.

V is TRBV5-1 and J is TRBJ2-3, with TRBD1 identical over 9 bases. Germline V gene sequence: CDR1 SGHRS, CDR2 YFSETQ. The J segment lost 4 bases and the V segment lost 0 bases, leaving 9 bases of the junction unmatched. The CDR3 length is 17 residues. CDR3 DNA: TGCGCCAGCAGCTTGGCCGGACAGGGGATTGTTGCAGATACGCAGTATTTT. Its protein product is CASSLAGQGIVADTQYF. The variable domain in full, with the rest retrieved from reference TRBV5-1 and TRBJ2-3, is KAGVTQTPRYLIKTRGQQVTLSCSPISGHRSVSWYQQTPGQGLQFLFEYFSETQRNKGNFPGRFSGRQFSNSRSEMNVSTLELGDSALYLCASSLAGQGIVADTQYFGPGTRLTVL.

This sequence joins TRBV6-1 and TRBJ2-3; 14 bases are shared with TRBD2. This CDR3 has 17 residues. The germline V gene has CDR1 MNHNS and CDR2 SASEGT. Trimming cost V 2 bases and J 5 bases; bases outside gene matches: 6. The CDR3 sequence is CASSEPGLAGEIDTQYF. The CDR3 coding sequence is TGTGCCAGCAGTGAACCGGGACTAGCGGGGGAGATAGATACGCAGTATTTT.

The V gene is TRBV9, the J gene TRBJ1-5; possible D gene TRBD1, 5 bases. Germline CDR1 is SGDLS and CDR2 is YYNGEE. The CDR3 sequence is 13 residues long. The CDR3 nucleotides are TGTCCCACGGGCAGGGCCTCCAATCAGCCCCAGCATTTT. It yields the protein CPTGRASNQPQHF.

The chain carries TRBV6-1 and TRBJ1-4; D gene unclear. CDR3 length equals 12 residues. Germline assignment: CDR1 MNHNS and CDR2 SASEGT. Trimming removed 2 bases from V and 13 bases from J, with 11 bases in between. CDR3 nucleotide sequence: TGTGCCAGCAGTGAACCCCCGGTGCCACTGTTTTTT. Translated: CASSEPPVPLFF.

The chain links TRBV6-1 to TRBJ1-2; D gene uncertain. Trimming removed 2 bases from V and 2 bases from J, with 9 bases in between. This CDR3 has 14 amino acids. Germline assignment: CDR1 MNHNS and CDR2 SASEGT. The CDR3 here is CASSESGQNYGYTF. The CDR3 DNA reads TGTGCCAGCAGTGAAAGTGGGCAGAACTATGGCTACACCTTC.

V is TRBV7-2 and J is TRBJ1-2, with D unresolved. This CDR3 is 15 amino acids long. Per the germline V gene, CDR1 is SGHTA and CDR2 is FQGNSA. V was cut by 0 bases and J by 3 bases, with 11 bases left in between. CDR3 sequence: CASSLALQSHYGYTF. The CDR3 DNA reads as TGTGCCAGCAGCTTAGCCCTGCAGTCCCACTATGGCTACACCTTC. The whole variable domain, remainder taken from reference TRBV7-2 and TRBJ1-2, is GAGVSQSPSNKVTEKGKDVELRCDPISGHTALYWYRQSLGQGLEFLIYFQGNSAPDKSGLPSDRFSAERTGGSVSTLTIQRTQQEDSAVYLCASSLALQSHYGYTFGSGTRLTVV.

The V and J genes are TRBV11-2 and TRBJ2-1; D not certain. The CDR3 has 15 residues. V shed 2 bases and J shed 7 bases, with 15 bases lying between them. Germline CDR1 and CDR2: SGHAT and FQNNGV. DNA for the CDR3: TGTGCCAGCAGCTTACACATGTTGGCCGGGAATGAGCAGTTCTTC. Protein product: CASSLHMLAGNEQFF.

As concerns this clone: At one end, the junction sequence differs from germline, possibly due to a read error. The chain couples TRBV19 to TRBJ2-7, with D unclear. CDR3 size: 14 residues. Germline CDR1 is LNHDA and CDR2 is SQIVND (reference sequence). CDR3 in DNA: TGTGTCAGTAAAGAATTGGCCAACAGCAACGAGCAGTACTTC. It yields the protein CVSKELANSNEQYF.

The chain has TRBV24-1 and TRBJ2-7; no clear D. Germline CDR1 and CDR2: KGHDR and SFDVKD. Trimming stripped 2 bases from V and 4 bases from J, with 14 bases between. CDR3 size: 15 residues. As DNA, the CDR3 is TGTGCCACCAGTGATTCCCAGGCCACTTCATACGAGCAGTACTTC. This gives the protein CATSDSQATSYEQYF.

As concerns this clone: Germline and junction disagree at one end, which may indicate a read error. This rearrangement joins TRBV3-1 (or the pseudogene TRBV3-2) to TRBJ2-1, with TRBD2 matching over 10 bases. The CDR3 has 15 amino acids. Germline V gene lookup returns CDR1 LGHDT and CDR2 YNNKEL (reference sequence). The CDR3 DNA reads TGTGCCAGCAGCCAAGGAATAGGGCTAGCGGGAGTTTTGCTCTTC. This codes for CASSQGIGLAGVLLF.

The rearrangement uses TRBV19 and TRBJ2-3, with TRBD2 matching 8 bases. The CDR3 loop spans 16 amino acids. Losses at the gene ends were 8 bases for V and 5 bases for J; bases not matched to a gene: 15. CDR1 LNHDA and CDR2 SQIVND come from the germline V gene (reference sequence). CDR3 loop: CASAGGGAGVEDTQYF. In DNA, the CDR3 is TGTGCCAGTGCCGGGGGGGGAGCGGGAGTGGAAGATACGCAGTATTTT.

The chain is built from TRBV6-2 or TRBV6-3 and TRBJ1-2; TRBD1 matches at 7 bases. CDR3 size: 14 residues. The V gene end was trimmed by 5 bases and the J gene end by 4 bases; junction bases not matched to a gene: 7. The germline V gene encodes CDR1 MNHEY and CDR2 SVGEGT. CDR3 protein: CASSLRGGGYGYTF. DNA for the CDR3: TGTGCCAGCAGTCTACGAGGGGGCGGCTATGGCTACACCTTC.

The chain links TRBV19 to TRBJ1-5; D is uncertain. Deletions cut 3 bases from V and 0 bases from J, with 9 bases between. The CDR3 loop spans 15 amino acids. CDR1 and CDR2 from the germline V gene are LNHDA and SQIVND (reference sequence). The CDR3 reads CASSIQADSNQPQHF. In nucleotides, the CDR3 is TGTGCCAGTAGTATCCAGGCAGATAGCAATCAGCCCCAGCATTTT.

This clone was detected a few times. The V and J genes are TRBV6-5 and TRBJ1-3; 8 bases are shared with TRBD1. There are 14 residues in the CDR3. Trimming cost V 6 bases and J 5 bases; bases outside gene matches: 6. The germline V gene has CDR1 MNHEY and CDR2 SVGAGI. In DNA, the CDR3 is TGTGCCAGCAGGGACGACAGGGGACGAAACACCATATATTTT. Translating gives CASRDDRGRNTIYF.

The chain is built from TRBV15 and TRBJ2-5; D unclear. Deletions cut 6 bases from V and 5 bases from J, with 16 bases between. CDR1 and CDR2 from the germline V gene are LNHNV and YYDKDF (reference sequence). The CDR3 spans 14 residues. In nucleotides, the CDR3 is TGTGCCACCAGTCCTTTCGGTAGTACGGAGACCCAGTACTTC. Residues: CATSPFGSTETQYF.

The CDR3 DNA sequence: TGTGCCAGTAGTACCCGGACTAGCGGGAGCGATAGCTCCTACGAGCAGTACTTC. This gives the protein CASSTRTSGSDSSYEQYF. V and J are TRBV19 and TRBJ2-7; 13 nucleotides match TRBD2. Germline CDR1 reads LNHDA; CDR2 reads SQIVND (reference sequence). The CDR3 contains 18 residues. V lost 4 bases and J lost 0; bases outside the gene matches: 9.

The rearrangement joins TRBV28 to TRBJ1-5; 11 bases align to TRBD1. The V segment lost 5 bases and the J segment 5 bases; nucleotides outside the gene matches: 2. The CDR3 covers 14 residues. CDR1 is MDHEN and CDR2 is SYDVKM in the germline V gene. The CDR3, as DNA: TGTGCCAGCAGTGGGGACAGGGGGTATCAGCCCCAGCATTTT. Encoded protein: CASSGDRGYQPQHF.

This sequence joins TRBV3-1 (or the pseudogene TRBV3-2) and TRBJ2-3; 9 bases are shared with TRBD2. The V gene end was trimmed by 1 base and the J gene end by 2 bases; junction bases not matched to a gene: 1. The CDR3 totals 15 residues. Germline V gene data show CDR1 as LGHDT and CDR2 as YNNKEL (reference sequence). The CDR3 spells CASSQGTSATDTQYF. The CDR3 DNA is TGTGCCAGCAGCCAAGGGACTAGCGCCACAGATACGCAGTATTTT.

The V call is TRBV19, the J call TRBJ2-3; TRBD2 matches 14 bases. Germline-derived CDR1 and CDR2 are LNHDA and SQIVND (reference sequence). The trim removed 3 bases at V and 4 bases at J, leaving 9 bases unmatched. The CDR3 consists of 18 residues. In DNA, the CDR3 is TGTGCCAGTAGTATCCGTCACAGGACTAGCGGGGGGCCAGATACGCAGTATTTT. Its translation: CASSIRHRTSGGPDTQYF.

This rearrangement joins TRBV28 to TRBJ1-4; D might be TRBD1 (5 bases). The germline V gene has CDR1 MDHEN and CDR2 SYDVKM. Trimming took off 1 base at V and 0 bases at J, with 9 bases between the two ends. The CDR3 runs 16 residues. This chain's CDR3 is CASSLLGGATNEKLFF. CDR3 bases: TGTGCCAGCAGTTTATTGGGGGGGGCAACTAATGAAAAACTGTTTTTT.